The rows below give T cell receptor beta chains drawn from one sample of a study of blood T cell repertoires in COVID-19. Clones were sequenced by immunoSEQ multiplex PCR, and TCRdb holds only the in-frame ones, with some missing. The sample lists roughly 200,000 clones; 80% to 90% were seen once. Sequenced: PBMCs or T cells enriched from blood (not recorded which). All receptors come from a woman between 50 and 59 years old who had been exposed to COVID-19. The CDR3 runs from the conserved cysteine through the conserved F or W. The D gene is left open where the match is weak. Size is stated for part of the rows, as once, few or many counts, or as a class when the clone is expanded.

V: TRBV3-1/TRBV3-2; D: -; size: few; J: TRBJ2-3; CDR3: CASSRGPGPGGRDTQYF; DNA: TGTGCCAGCAGTAGGGGACCGGGGCCCGGGGGAAGAGATACGCAGTATTTT
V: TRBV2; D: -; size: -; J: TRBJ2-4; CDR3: CASGPVAKNIQYF; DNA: TGTGCCAGCGGGCCAGTAGCCAAAAACATTCAGTACTTC
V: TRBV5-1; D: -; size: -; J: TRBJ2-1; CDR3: CASSLLAASNEQFF; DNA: TGCGCCAGCAGCTTACTAGCAGCTAGCAATGAGCAGTTCTTC
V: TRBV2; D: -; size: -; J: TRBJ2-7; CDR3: CASSRGNEQYF; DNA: TGTGCCAGCAGTAGGGGGAACGAGCAGTACTTC
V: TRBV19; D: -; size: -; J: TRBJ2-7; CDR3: CASKKTGLQGYEQYF; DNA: TGTGCCAGTAAAAAGACGGGTCTCCAGGGCTACGAGCAGTACTTC
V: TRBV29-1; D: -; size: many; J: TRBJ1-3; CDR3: CSLRGGEAGNTIYF; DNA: TGCAGCCTCCGCGGCGGGGAGGCCGGAAACACCATATATTTT
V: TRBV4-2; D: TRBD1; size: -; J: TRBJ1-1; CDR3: CASSRQGRGWDTEAFF; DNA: TGTGCCAGCAGTCGACAGGGAAGGGGATGGGACACTGAAGCTTTCTTT
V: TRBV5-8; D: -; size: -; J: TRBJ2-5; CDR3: CASSLGQGRETQYF; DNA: TGTGCCAGCAGCTTAGGGCAGGGGCGGGAGACCCAGTACTTC
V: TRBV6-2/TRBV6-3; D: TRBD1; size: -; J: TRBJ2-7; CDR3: CASSTGTAYEQYF; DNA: TGTGCCAGCAGCACTGGGACAGCCTACGAGCAGTACTTC
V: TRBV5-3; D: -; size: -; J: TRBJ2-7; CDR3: CARSSRQFGYEQYF; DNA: TGTGCCAGAAGCTCGCGGCAGTTTGGTTACGAGCAGTACTTC
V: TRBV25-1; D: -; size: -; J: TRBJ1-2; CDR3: CASSPGRGYTF; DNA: TGTGCCAGCAGTCCAGGGCGCGGCTACACCTTC
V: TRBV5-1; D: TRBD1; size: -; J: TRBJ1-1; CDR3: CASSLGGQGGWTEAFF; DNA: TGCGCCAGCAGCTTGGGAGGACAGGGAGGTTGGACTGAAGCTTTCTTT
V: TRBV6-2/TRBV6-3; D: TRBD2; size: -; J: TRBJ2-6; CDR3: CASSPTGGRANVLTF; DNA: TGTGCCAGCAGCCCCACGGGGGGGAGGGCCAACGTCCTGACTTTC
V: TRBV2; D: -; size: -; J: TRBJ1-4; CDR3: CASSDPDSPLGKLFF; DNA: TGTGCCAGCAGTGACCCGGACAGCCCTTTAGGAAAACTGTTTTTT
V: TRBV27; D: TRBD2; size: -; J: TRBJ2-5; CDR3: CASNRAGGHETQYF; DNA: TGTGCCAGCAATCGAGCGGGGGGTCACGAGACCCAGTACTTC
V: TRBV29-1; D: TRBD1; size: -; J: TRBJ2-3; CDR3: CSVSGQGITDTQYF; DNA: TGCAGCGTTTCGGGACAGGGGATCACAGATACGCAGTATTTT
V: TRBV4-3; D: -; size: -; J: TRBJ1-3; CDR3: CASSPEAVSGNTIYF; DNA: TGCGCCAGCAGCCCCGAAGCCGTCTCTGGAAACACCATATATTTT
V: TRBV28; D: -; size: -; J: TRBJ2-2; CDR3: CASSFSAGWGTGELFF; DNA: TGTGCCAGCAGTTTTTCGGCAGGGTGGGGAACCGGGGAGCTGTTTTTT
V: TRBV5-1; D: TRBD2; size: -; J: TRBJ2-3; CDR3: CASSRAGGSPDTQYF; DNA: TGCGCCAGCAGCAGAGCGGGGGGGTCCCCAGATACGCAGTATTTT
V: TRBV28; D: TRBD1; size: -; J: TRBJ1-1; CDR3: CASSLGTGWTEAFF; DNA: TGTGCCAGCAGTTTGGGGACAGGGTGGACTGAAGCTTTCTTT
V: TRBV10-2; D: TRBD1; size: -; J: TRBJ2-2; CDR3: CASSDYRGLTGELFF; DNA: TGCGCCAGCAGTGATTACAGGGGGCTCACCGGGGAGCTGTTTTTT
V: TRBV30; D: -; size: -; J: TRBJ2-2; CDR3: CAWSVQYTGELFF; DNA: TGTGCCTGGAGTGTACAATACACCGGGGAGCTGTTTTTT
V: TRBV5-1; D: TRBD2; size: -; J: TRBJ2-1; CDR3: CASSPPSGGNNEQFF; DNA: TGCGCCAGCAGCCCCCCTAGCGGGGGGAACAATGAGCAGTTCTTC
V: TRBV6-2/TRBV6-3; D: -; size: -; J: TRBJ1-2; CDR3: CASSHDVNRDGYTF; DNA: TGTGCCAGCAGCCACGATGTCAACAGGGACGGCTACACCTTC
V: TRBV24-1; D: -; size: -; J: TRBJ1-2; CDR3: CATSDLRRDSGYTF; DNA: TGTGCCACCAGTGATTTGAGGAGGGATAGTGGCTACACCTTC
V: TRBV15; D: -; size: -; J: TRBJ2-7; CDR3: CATSRDLSSSYEQYF; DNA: TGTGCCACCAGCAGAGATCTTTCTAGCTCCTACGAGCAGTACTTC
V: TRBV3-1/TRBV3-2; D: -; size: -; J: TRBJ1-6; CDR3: CASSQALLQGRRDSPLHF; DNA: TGTGCCAGCAGCCAAGCACTCCTACAGGGTCGCCGCGATTCACCCCTCCACTTT
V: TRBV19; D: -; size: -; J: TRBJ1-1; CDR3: CASSIGGGTTEAFF; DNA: TGTGCCAGTAGTATAGGAGGGGGAACCACTGAAGCTTTCTTT
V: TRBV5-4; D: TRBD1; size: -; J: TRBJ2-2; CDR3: CASSLALTGGTGELFF; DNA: TGTGCCAGCAGCTTGGCTTTGACAGGGGGGACCGGGGAGCTGTTTTTT
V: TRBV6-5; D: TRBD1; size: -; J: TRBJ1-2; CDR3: CASSRTGQGNYGYTF; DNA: TGTGCCAGCAGTCGAACGGGACAGGGGAACTATGGCTACACCTTC
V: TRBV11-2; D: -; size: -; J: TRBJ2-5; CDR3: CASSPLGAEETQYF; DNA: TGTGCCAGCAGCCCCCTTGGGGCGGAAGAGACCCAGTACTTC
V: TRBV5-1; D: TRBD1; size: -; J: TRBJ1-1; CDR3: CASSPAGQRAEAFF; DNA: TGCGCCAGCAGCCCGGCGGGACAGCGAGCTGAAGCTTTCTTT
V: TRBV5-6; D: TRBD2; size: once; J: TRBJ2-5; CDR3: CASSEERGGRDRETQYF; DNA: TGTGCCAGCAGTGAGGAGCGGGGGGGCCGAGATCGAGAGACCCAGTACTTC
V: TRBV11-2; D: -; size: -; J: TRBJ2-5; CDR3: CASSFHRFQETQYF; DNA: TGTGCCAGCAGCTTTCACAGGTTCCAAGAGACCCAGTACTTC
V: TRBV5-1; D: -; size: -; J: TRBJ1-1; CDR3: CASSIAGWGTEAFF; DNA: TGCGCCAGCAGCATTGCAGGGTGGGGCACTGAAGCTTTCTTT